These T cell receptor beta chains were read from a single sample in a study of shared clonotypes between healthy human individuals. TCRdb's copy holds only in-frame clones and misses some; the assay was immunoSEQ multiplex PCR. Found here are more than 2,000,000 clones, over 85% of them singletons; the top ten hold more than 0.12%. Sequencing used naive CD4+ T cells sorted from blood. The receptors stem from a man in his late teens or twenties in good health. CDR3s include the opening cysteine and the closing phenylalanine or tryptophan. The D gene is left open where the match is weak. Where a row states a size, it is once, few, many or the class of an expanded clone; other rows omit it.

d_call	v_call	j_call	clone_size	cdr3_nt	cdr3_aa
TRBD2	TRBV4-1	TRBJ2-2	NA	TGCGCCAGCAGCCAGTCACGACTAGCGGGGGTGAACACCGGGGAGCTGTTTTTT	CASSQSRLAGVNTGELFF
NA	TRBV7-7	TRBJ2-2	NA	TGTGCTAGCAGCTTCGATAACACCGGGGAGCTGTTTTTT	CASSFDNTGELFF
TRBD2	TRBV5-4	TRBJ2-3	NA	TGTGCCAGCAGCCGACTAGCGGGGGGGGCCACAGATACGCAGTATTTT	CASSRLAGGATDTQYF
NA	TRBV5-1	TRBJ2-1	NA	TGCGCCAGCAGCCCGATACGGGGGGCAGGCAATGAGCAGTTCTTC	CASSPIRGAGNEQFF
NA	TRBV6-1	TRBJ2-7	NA	TGTGCCAGCAGAGCAATAAAGGGTATCCACGAGCAGTACTTC	CASRAIKGIHEQYF
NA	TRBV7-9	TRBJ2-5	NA	TGTGCCAGCAGCTTAATTTGGGGGGACCCCTACCAAGAGACCCAGTACTTC	CASSLIWGDPYQETQYF
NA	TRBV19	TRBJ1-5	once	TGTGCCAGTAATATGGGGACGGAAAGTAATCAGCCCCAGCATTTT	CASNMGTESNQPQHF
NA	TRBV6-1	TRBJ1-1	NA	TGTGCCAGCAGTGCCAGTAAAGGGTCCCAGGGGAACACTGAAGCTTTCTTT	CASSASKGSQGNTEAFF
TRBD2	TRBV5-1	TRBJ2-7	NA	TGCGCCAGCAGCTTGGTGGGGACTAGCGGGAGCGAGCAGTACTTC	CASSLVGTSGSEQYF
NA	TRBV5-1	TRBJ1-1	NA	TGCGCCAGCGGGCCTTCGACAGAGAACACTGAAGCTTTCTTT	CASGPSTENTEAFF
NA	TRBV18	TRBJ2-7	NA	TGTGCCAGCTCGGGAGCAGCAACTAGCTCCTACGAGCAGTACTTC	CASSGAATSSYEQYF
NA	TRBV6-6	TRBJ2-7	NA	TGTGCCAGCAGTCGGGGCGTCGAGCAGTACTTC	CASSRGVEQYF
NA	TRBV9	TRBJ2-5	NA	TGTGCCAGCAGCGTCCTGGGCGGAGCTCAAGAGACCCAGTACTTC	CASSVLGGAQETQYF